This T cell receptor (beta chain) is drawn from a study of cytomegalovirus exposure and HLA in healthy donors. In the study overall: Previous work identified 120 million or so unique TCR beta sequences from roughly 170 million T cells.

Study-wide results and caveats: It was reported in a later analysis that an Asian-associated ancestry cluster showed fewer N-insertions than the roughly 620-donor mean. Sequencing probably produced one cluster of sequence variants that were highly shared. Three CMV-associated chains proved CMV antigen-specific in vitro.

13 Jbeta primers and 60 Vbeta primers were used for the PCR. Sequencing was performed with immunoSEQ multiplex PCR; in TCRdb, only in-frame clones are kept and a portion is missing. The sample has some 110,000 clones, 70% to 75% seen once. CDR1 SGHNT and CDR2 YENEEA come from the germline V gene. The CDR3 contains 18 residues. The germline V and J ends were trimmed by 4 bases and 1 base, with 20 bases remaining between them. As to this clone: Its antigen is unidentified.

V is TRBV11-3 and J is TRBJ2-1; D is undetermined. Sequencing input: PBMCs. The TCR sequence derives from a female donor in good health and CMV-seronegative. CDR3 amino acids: CASSSQETSGRSYNEQFF. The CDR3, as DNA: TGTGCCAGCAGCTCCCAGGAAACGTCAGGCAGGTCCTACAATGAGCAGTTCTTC.